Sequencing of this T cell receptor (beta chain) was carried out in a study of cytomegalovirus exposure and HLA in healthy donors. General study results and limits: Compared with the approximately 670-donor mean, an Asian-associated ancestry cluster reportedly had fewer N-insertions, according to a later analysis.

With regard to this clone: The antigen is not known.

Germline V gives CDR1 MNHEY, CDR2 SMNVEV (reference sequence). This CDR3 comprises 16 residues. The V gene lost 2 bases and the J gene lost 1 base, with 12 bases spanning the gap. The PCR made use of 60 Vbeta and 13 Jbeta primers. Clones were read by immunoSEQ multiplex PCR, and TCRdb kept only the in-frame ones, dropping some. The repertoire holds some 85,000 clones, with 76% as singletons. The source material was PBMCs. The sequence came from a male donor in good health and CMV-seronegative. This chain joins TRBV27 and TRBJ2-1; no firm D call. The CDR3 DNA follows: TGTGCCAGCAGTTTAGATTTGCGTCAATCCTACAATGAGCAGTTCTTC. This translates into CASSLDLRQSYNEQFF.